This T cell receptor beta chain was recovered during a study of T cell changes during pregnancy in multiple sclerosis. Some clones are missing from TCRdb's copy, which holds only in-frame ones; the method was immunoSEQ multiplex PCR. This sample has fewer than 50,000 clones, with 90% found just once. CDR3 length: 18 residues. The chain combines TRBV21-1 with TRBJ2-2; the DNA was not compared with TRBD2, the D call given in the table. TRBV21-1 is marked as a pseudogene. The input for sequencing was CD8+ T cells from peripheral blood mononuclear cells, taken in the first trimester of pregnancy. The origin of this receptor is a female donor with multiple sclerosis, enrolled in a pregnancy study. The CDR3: CASSKVRLAGANTGELFF. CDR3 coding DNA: TGTGCCAGCAGCAAAGTTAGGCTAGCGGGGGCGAACACCGGGGAGCTGTTTTTT.